What follows are 3 T cell receptor beta chains derived from one specimen sequenced in a study of cytomegalovirus exposure and HLA in healthy donors. Use of 60 Vbeta and 13 Jbeta primers characterized the PCR. Profiling relied on immunoSEQ multiplex PCR, and the TCRdb table lists in-frame clones only, not all of them. The table records approximately 100,000 clones, 60% to 85% of them present only once. The sequenced material came from PBMCs. Receptors were obtained from a female donor in good health and CMV-seropositive.

V gene TRBV28 combines with J gene TRBJ2-7; 8 nucleotides line up with TRBD1. The V gene end was trimmed by 3 bases and the J gene end by 2 bases; junction bases not matched to a gene: 6. This CDR3 is built from 15 residues. Germline CDR1 MDHEN, CDR2 SYDVKM. DNA for the CDR3: TGTGCCAGCAGTTTCCTTGGACAGGGAACCTACGAGCAGTACTTC. Translation: CASSFLGQGTYEQYF.

This rearrangement joins TRBV6-5 to TRBJ2-5; 8 nucleotides align to TRBD2. The CDR3 totals 15 residues. Germline values: CDR1 MNHEY, CDR2 SVGAGI. The V segment lost 0 bases and the J segment 4 bases; nucleotides outside the gene matches: 4. CDR3 sequence: CASSYSGLARETQYF. The CDR3 DNA reads TGTGCCAGCAGTTACTCAGGACTAGCTCGAGAGACCCAGTACTTC.

The V and J genes are TRBV7-9 and TRBJ1-5; 8 positions match TRBD1. Germline CDR1 is SEHNR and CDR2 is FQNEAQ (reference sequence). The CDR3 consists of 16 residues. V trimming: 4 bases; J trimming: 0 bases; junction bases outside the gene matches: 5. The CDR3 spells CASSWGTGNSNQPQHF. The CDR3 DNA reads as TGTGCCAGCAGCTGGGGGACAGGCAATAGCAATCAGCCCCAGCATTTT.